The clone carrying this TCR beta chain has more than one count but fewer than ten. Its antigen is not known. The CDR3 sequence is 18 residues long. Germline CDR1 SGHRS, CDR2 YFSETQ. Unmatched junction bases numbered 16, after V lost 3 bases and J lost 6 bases. The authors produced cDNA by 5'RACE using 10-nucleotide random UMIs. Every sequencing run generated in excess of 170 million TCR-beta sequences. These sequences covered 15-18 subjects. MiXCR, applied by TCRdb to the 5' RACE reads, yields one record per CDR3 protein. The sample holds approximately 82,000 distinct CDR3 sequences; about 13% are singletons and the top ten take 5%. This specimen comes from a study of neurological immune-mediated disorders. Stated time point: longitudinal time-point 2. Regarding the study as a whole: There were no CDR3 amino acid sequences shared by expanded clones across subjects, a result suggesting private repertoires in all groups. HTLV-1-associated myelopathy displayed the greatest TCR clonal expansion, and multiple sclerosis exhibited the smallest, lower than that of healthy controls.

The gene calls are TRBV5-1 and TRBJ2-1, with TRBD1 identical over 9 bases. This receptor was identified in a female donor with HTLV-1-associated myelopathy (HAM/TSP). The sample was PBMCs. CDR3 amino acids: CASSSRQGVNPRVNEQFF. The CDR3 bases are TGCGCCAGCAGCTCAAGACAGGGGGTGAACCCGCGAGTCAATGAGCAGTTCTTC.